One and the same sample provided the 21 T cell receptor beta chains below, sequenced in a study of CD8 T cells in ankylosing spondylitis. Findings of the study overall: Made up of several highly homologous variants, a TCR beta motif appeared characteristic of ankylosing spondylitis blood.

These TCRs' antigens remain unknown. TCRdb reprocessed the 5' RACE reads with MiXCR, giving one entry per CDR3 protein. The sample has approximately 140,000 distinct CDR3 sequences; roughly 15% are singletons. Sequencing was carried out using blood, either unsorted or a sorted T cell fraction (not recorded which). The receptors shown here come from a male donor with ankylosing spondylitis.

V gene TRBV15 combines with J gene TRBJ2-1, with 9 nucleotides matching TRBD2. Germline lookup yields CDR1 LNHNV and CDR2 YYDKDF (reference sequence). The CDR3 extends over 19 amino acids. The ends lost 3 bases at V and 8 bases at J; junction bases unmatched: 20. The CDR3 is CATSSRHPTGTSNWYEQFF. CDR3 in DNA: TGTGCCACCAGCAGTCGACACCCCACCGGGACTAGCAACTGGTATGAGCAGTTCTTC.

This clonotype came up many times. V and J are TRBV7-9 and TRBJ1-1; D remains unclear. Trimming left V 0 bases short and J 1 base short, with 6 bases between. Germline V CDR1 and CDR2: SEHNR, FQNEAQ (reference sequence). This CDR3 comprises 14 residues. The CDR3 nucleotides read TGTGCCAGCAGCTTAGCCGGAAGGAACACTGAAGCTTTCTTT. Translation: CASSLAGRNTEAFF. Full variable domain (rest looked up from reference TRBV7-9 and TRBJ1-1): DTGVSQNPRHKITKRGQNVTFRCDPISEHNRLYWYRQTLGQGPEFLTYFQNEAQLEKSRLLSDRFSAERPKGSFSTLEIQRTEQGDSAMYLCASSLAGRNTEAFFGQGTRLTVV.

This sequence joins TRBV21-1 and TRBJ2-7; TRBD1 is taken as the D call from the table, unchecked against the DNA. TRBV21-1 is reported as a pseudogene. The CDR3 is made up of 12 amino acids. CDR3 amino acids: CASSPPGRGQYF. The CDR3, as DNA: TGTGCCAGCAGCCCCCCAGGAAGGGGGCAGTACTTC.

This clonotype was observed a few times. CDR3 nucleotides: TGTGCCACCAGTGATTCGGCCCCATCCCTAGCGGGAGGGGGCAATGAGCAGTTCTTC. Amino acids: CATSDSAPSLAGGGNEQFF. V and J are TRBV24-1 and TRBJ2-1, with 12 bases that match TRBD2. The CDR3 length is 19 residues. V lost 2 bases and J lost 6; bases outside the gene matches: 13. CDR1 is KGHDR, CDR2 SFDVKD, per germline.

This clonotype has just a few counts. This chain joins TRBV29-1 and TRBJ2-7; 7 nucleotides line up with TRBD1. V trimming: 6 bases; J trimming: 1 base; junction bases outside the gene matches: 9. CDR1 is SQVTM, CDR2 ANQGSEA, per germline. The CDR3 runs to 14 residues. The CDR3 spells CSVEKDRSSYEQYF. CDR3 bases: TGCAGCGTGGAAAAGGACAGGTCATCCTACGAGCAGTACTTC.

The V call is TRBV12-5, the J call TRBJ2-7; D might be TRBD1 (7 bases). Deletions cut 0 bases from V and 1 base from J, with 25 bases between. Germline V gene lookup returns CDR1 LGHNT and CDR2 FRNRAP. The CDR3 is 20 residues long. The CDR3 loop reads CASGLVPLGQTGVLSYEQYF. CDR3 bases: TGTGCTAGTGGTTTGGTCCCATTGGGACAGACGGGAGTACTATCCTACGAGCAGTACTTC.

This clonotype was picked up many times. The CDR3 DNA reads TGCAGCGTTGAAGATTGGACTGAGCCCGGGGAGCTGTTTTTT. Its translation is CSVEDWTEPGELFF. V is TRBV29-1 and J is TRBJ2-2; D possibly corresponds to TRBD2 (5 bases). The CDR3 is made up of 14 amino acids. The germline CDR1 and CDR2 sequences are SQVTM and ANQGSEA. V was clipped by 0 bases and J by 6 bases, with 11 bases between them.

The V gene is TRBV7-9, the J gene TRBJ2-1, with 9 bases lining up with TRBD1. Unmatched junction bases numbered 12, after V lost 4 bases and J lost 5 bases. Germline V gene lookup returns CDR1 SEHNR and CDR2 FQNEAQ (reference sequence). The CDR3 is 17 amino acids. The CDR3 sequence is CASSWEVGTGINNEQFF. The DNA for the CDR3 is TGTGCCAGCAGCTGGGAGGTAGGGACAGGGATTAACAATGAGCAGTTCTTC. Full variable domain (rest looked up from reference TRBV7-9 and TRBJ2-1): DTGVSQNPRHKITKRGQNVTFRCDPISEHNRLYWYRQTLGQGPEFLTYFQNEAQLEKSRLLSDRFSAERPKGSFSTLEIQRTEQGDSAMYLCASSWEVGTGINNEQFFGPGTRLTVL.

V gene TRBV20-1 combines with J gene TRBJ1-5; 7 bases map to TRBD1. The V segment lost 4 bases and the J segment 5 bases; nucleotides outside the gene matches: 11. Looked up from germline, CDR1 is DFQATT and CDR2 is SNEGSKA (reference sequence). This CDR3 has 15 residues. The DNA of the CDR3 is TGCAGTGCTACCGGGACAGATTTTACTTATCAGCCCCAGCATTTT. Encoded protein: CSATGTDFTYQPQHF.

The rearrangement joins TRBV5-1 to TRBJ2-1; 12 bases map to TRBD2. Germline V gives CDR1 SGHRS, CDR2 YFSETQ. This CDR3 has 17 residues. V was clipped by 5 bases and J by 4 bases; unmatched bases: 10. The CDR3 protein is CASSLTSGSLGYNEQFF. The CDR3 DNA reads TGCGCCAGCAGTTTGACTAGCGGGAGCCTTGGTTACAATGAGCAGTTCTTC.

The genes are TRBV30 and TRBJ1-1; possibly TRBD1 for D (6 bases). Germline V CDR1 and CDR2: GTSNPN, SVGIG (reference sequence). The CDR3 is 11 amino acids. V lost 4 bases to trimming and J lost 5 bases, with 8 bases between them. The CDR3 reads CAWTGVTEAFF. The CDR3 region has the DNA TGTGCCTGGACAGGGGTTACTGAAGCTTTCTTT.

With regard to this clonotype: Mismatch with germline at one junction end may stem from a read error. The genes are TRBV20-1 and TRBJ2-7, with 8 bases identical to TRBD2. Germline CDR1 and CDR2: DFQATT and SNEGSKA (reference sequence). This CDR3 spans 15 amino acids. CDR3 bases: TGCAGTGCTAGAGACGGCGGGACTAGACTCCACGAGCAGCACTTC. Its translation: CSARDGGTRLHEQHF.

This clonotype was seen a few times. This sequence joins TRBV3-1 and TRBJ2-7; weak D call: TRBD2 (6 bases). The CDR3 is made up of 18 amino acids. Trimming took off 0 bases at V and 0 bases at J, with 18 bases between the two ends. Germline V gene sequence: CDR1 LGHDT, CDR2 YNNKEL (reference sequence). CDR3 sequence reads: CASSQEPFGGESSYEQYF. The CDR3 bases are TGTGCCAGCAGCCAAGAGCCTTTCGGCGGGGAAAGCTCCTACGAGCAGTACTTC.

J is TRBJ2-7 and V is TRBV13, with no clear D. Trimming stripped 3 bases from V and 2 bases from J, with 8 bases between. The CDR3 has 13 amino acids. Germline values: CDR1 PRHDT, CDR2 FYEKMQ (reference sequence). The CDR3 reads CASSFSLTYEQYF. Written as DNA, the CDR3 is TGTGCCAGCAGCTTTAGCTTAACCTACGAGCAGTACTTC.

This chain links TRBV7-9 with TRBJ2-1; 9 bases are shared with TRBD1. This CDR3 comprises 15 residues. Losses at the gene ends were 2 bases for V and 2 bases for J; bases not matched to a gene: 1. CDR1 and CDR2 from the germline V gene are SEHNR and FQNEAQ (reference sequence). The DNA of the CDR3 is TGTGCCAGCAGCTTACGGGACAGGGCCTACAATGAGCAGTTCTTC. As protein: CASSLRDRAYNEQFF.

This chain uses TRBV7-2 with TRBJ2-1, with TRBD2 identical over 15 bases. Germline V gene sequence: CDR1 SGHTA, CDR2 FQGNSA. With 0 bases clipped from V and 6 bases from J, the junction kept 3 bases outside the gene matches. The CDR3 is made up of 17 amino acids. The DNA of the CDR3 is TGTGCCAGCAGCTTAGCGCGGACTAGCGGGAGGGCCAATGAGCAGTTCTTC. It yields the protein CASSLARTSGRANEQFF. Drawing the rest from reference TRBV7-2 and TRBJ2-1, the complete variable domain is GAGVSQSPSNKVTEKGKDVELRCDPISGHTALYWYRQSLGQGLEFLIYFQGNSAPDKSGLPSDRFSAERTGGSVSTLTIQRTQQEDSAVYLCASSLARTSGRANEQFFGPGTRLTVL.

The chain carries TRBV4-2 and TRBJ2-7, with TRBD2 identical over 14 bases. This CDR3 is built from 16 residues. The germline V gene has CDR1 LGHNA and CDR2 YNFKEQ. V dropped 5 bases and J dropped 10; count of bases not matched to a gene: 13. DNA for the CDR3: TGTGCCAGCAGCGTTAACACCGGGACTAGCGGGAGTGGTCAGTACTTC. Amino acids: CASSVNTGTSGSGQYF.

This clonotype was picked up many times. The chain couples TRBV7-6 to TRBJ2-3; TRBD2 matches 7 bases. V trimming: 5 bases; J trimming: 8 bases; junction bases outside the gene matches: 1. From germline, CDR1 is SGHVS and CDR2 FNYEAQ. The CDR3 has 11 residues. The DNA of the CDR3 is TGTGCCAGCAGCCCGGGGGGTACGCAGTATTTT. It specifies CASSPGGTQYF. Drawing the rest from reference TRBV7-6 and TRBJ2-3, the complete variable domain is GAGVSQSPRYKVTKRGQDVALRCDPISGHVSLYWYRQALGQGPEFLTYFNYEAQQDKSGLPNDRFSAERPEGSISTLTIQRTEQRDSAMYRCASSPGGTQYFGPGTRLTVL.

In this sample, this clonotype turned up once. The chain carries TRBV9 and TRBJ2-7; D not certain. From germline, CDR1 is SGDLS and CDR2 YYNGEE. The CDR3 totals 13 residues. The V gene lost 0 bases and the J gene lost 4 bases, with 8 bases spanning the gap. DNA of the CDR3: TGTGCCAGCAGCGTAGCTATGGAGTACGAGCAGTACTTC. It translates to CASSVAMEYEQYF.

V and J are TRBV12-3 or TRBV12-4 and TRBJ1-1; possibly TRBD1 for D (6 bases). This CDR3 contains 13 residues. Trimming stripped 8 bases from V and 0 bases from J, with 10 bases between. CDR3: CASGEGVNTEAFF. The CDR3 region has the DNA TGTGCCAGCGGAGAGGGGGTGAACACTGAAGCTTTCTTT.

This clonotype has only a few counts. The CDR3 protein is CASSQTWGGDLGELFF. The CDR3 DNA is TGTGCCAGCAGCCAAACCTGGGGCGGCGATCTCGGGGAGCTGTTTTTT. The chain couples TRBV11-2 to TRBJ2-2, with D tentatively TRBD1 (5 bases). The CDR3 totals 16 residues. Looked up from germline, CDR1 is SGHAT and CDR2 is FQNNGV. Deletions cut 5 bases from V and 7 bases from J, with 20 bases between.